This TCR beta chain was identified in a study of beta chain features in type 1 diabetes. Study-level background: Cell yields, gender and age were similar in healthy donors and patients. General study results and limits: Moderately but significantly shorter TCRB CDR3s were found in Type 1 diabetes patients in all four CD4+ subsets.

Germline V CDR1 and CDR2: MDHEN, SYDVKM. CDR3 length: 17 amino acids. The V and J ends lost 2 bases and 2 bases respectively, with 13 bases between them. With regard to this clone: Its antigen remains unknown.

Every isolated RNA sample was fully reverse transcribed, so sequencing captured expressed TCRB transcripts. Here immunoSEQ multiplex PCR was the method, and the copy in TCRdb shows in-frame clones only, minus some. The sample shows approximately 150,000 clones, about 12% of them seen only once. CD4+ naive, central memory, regulatory and stem cell-like memory subsets were isolated by sorting on CD45RO/CCR7/CD25/CD127/CD95/CD27. The rearrangement joins TRBV28 to TRBJ2-6; D is possibly TRBD1 or TRBD2 (5 bases each). The specimen sequenced was central memory CD4+ T cells from blood. The receptor's source is a man between 18 and 35 years old with type 1 diabetes. This CDR3 is CASSLRTGTAGANVLTF. The CDR3 DNA is TGTGCCAGCAGTTTAAGGACGGGGACGGCTGGGGCCAACGTCCTGACTTTC. The whole variable domain, remainder taken from reference TRBV28 and TRBJ2-6, is DVKVTQSSRYLVKRTGEKVFLECVQDMDHENMFWYRQDPGLGLRLIYFSYDVKMKEKGDIPEGYSVSREKKERFSLILESASTNQTSMYLCASSLRTGTAGANVLTFGAGSRLTVL.